This T cell receptor beta chain stems from a study of post-analysis software for immune sequencing data. Study in general: The patients showed relapsing-remitting, secondary progressive and progressive-relapsing multiple sclerosis courses.

Study conclusions and caveats: Patients had higher frequencies than controls of roughly 5 TRBV segments, including TRBV5-6, TRBV5-1 and TRBV20-1. Under F measure analysis, samples from one preparation batch co-clustered strongly. Compared with controls, patients showed significantly lower normalized Chao1 diversity.

Unique molecular identifiers were built into the TCR beta cDNA libraries. cDNA molecules numbering 450,000 to 650,000 came from approximately 0.91 to 9.4 million T cells. Using its own MiXCR run on the PCR reads, TCRdb lists one record per CDR3 protein. This sample has hundreds of thousands of distinct CDR3 sequences; roughly 27% occur once, and the top ten carry around 0.6%. This CDR3 comprises 14 residues. Germline CDR1 is MGHRA and CDR2 is YSYEKL. Deletions cut 4 bases from V and 2 bases from J, with 11 bases between. There are a few counts of this clonotype. No antigen is known for it. The TCR was taken from a girl aged 10 to 17 with multiple sclerosis. Sequenced input: blood. This chain connects TRBV4-1 to TRBJ2-5; unclear D gene. In DNA, the CDR3 is TGCGCCAGCAGCCTCAAGAATGGGCAAGAGACCCAGTACTTC. Amino acids: CASSLKNGQETQYF.